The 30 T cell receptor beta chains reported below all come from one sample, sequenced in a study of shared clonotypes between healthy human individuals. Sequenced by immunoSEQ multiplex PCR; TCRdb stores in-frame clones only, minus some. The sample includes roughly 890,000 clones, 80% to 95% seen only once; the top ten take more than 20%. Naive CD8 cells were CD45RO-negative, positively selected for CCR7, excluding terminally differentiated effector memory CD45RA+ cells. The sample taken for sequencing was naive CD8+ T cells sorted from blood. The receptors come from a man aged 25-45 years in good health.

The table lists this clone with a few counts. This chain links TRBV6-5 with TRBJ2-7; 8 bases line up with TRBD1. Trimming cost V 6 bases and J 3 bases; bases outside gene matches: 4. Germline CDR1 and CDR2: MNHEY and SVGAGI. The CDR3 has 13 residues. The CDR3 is CASSSGGSYEQYF. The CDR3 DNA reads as TGTGCCAGCAGCTCAGGGGGCAGCTACGAGCAGTACTTC.

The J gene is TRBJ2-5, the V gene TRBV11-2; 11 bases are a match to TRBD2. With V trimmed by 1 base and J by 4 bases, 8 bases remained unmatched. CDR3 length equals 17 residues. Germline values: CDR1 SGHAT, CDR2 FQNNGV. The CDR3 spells CASSLVPSGRPIETQYF. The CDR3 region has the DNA TGTGCCAGCAGCTTAGTTCCTAGCGGGAGGCCGATAGAGACCCAGTACTTC.

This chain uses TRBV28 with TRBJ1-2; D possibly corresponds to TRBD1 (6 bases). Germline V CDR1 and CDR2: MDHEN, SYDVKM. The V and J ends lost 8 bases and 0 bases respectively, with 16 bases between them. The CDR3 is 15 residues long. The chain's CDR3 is CASYKTGTANYGYTF. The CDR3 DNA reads TGTGCCAGCTATAAGACAGGAACGGCTAACTATGGCTACACCTTC.

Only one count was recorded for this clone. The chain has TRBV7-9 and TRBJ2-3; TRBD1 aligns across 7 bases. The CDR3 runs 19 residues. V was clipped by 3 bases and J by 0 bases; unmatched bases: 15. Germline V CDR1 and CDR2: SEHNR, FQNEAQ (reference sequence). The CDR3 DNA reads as TGTGCCAGCAGCTTCATCCGGGACAGCCTTTCCACTAGCACAGATACGCAGTATTTT. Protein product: CASSFIRDSLSTSTDTQYF.

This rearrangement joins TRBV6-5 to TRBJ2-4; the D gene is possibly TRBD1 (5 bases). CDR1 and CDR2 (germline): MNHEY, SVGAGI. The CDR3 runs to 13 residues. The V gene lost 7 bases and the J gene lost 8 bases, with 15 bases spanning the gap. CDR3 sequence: CASTPGLGDIQYF. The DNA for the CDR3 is TGTGCCAGCACCCCCGGGTTAGGGGACATTCAGTACTTC.

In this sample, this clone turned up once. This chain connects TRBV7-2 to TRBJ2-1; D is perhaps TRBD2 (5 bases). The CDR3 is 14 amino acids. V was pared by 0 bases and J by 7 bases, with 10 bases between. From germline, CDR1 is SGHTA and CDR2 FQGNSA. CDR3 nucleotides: TGTGCCAGCAGCTTAGCGGGAGTATGGAATGAGCAGTTCTTC. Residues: CASSLAGVWNEQFF. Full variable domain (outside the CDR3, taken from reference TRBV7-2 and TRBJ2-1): GAGVSQSPSNKVTEKGKDVELRCDPISGHTALYWYRQSLGQGLEFLIYFQGNSAPDKSGLPSDRFSAERTGGSVSTLTIQRTQQEDSAVYLCASSLAGVWNEQFFGPGTRLTVL.

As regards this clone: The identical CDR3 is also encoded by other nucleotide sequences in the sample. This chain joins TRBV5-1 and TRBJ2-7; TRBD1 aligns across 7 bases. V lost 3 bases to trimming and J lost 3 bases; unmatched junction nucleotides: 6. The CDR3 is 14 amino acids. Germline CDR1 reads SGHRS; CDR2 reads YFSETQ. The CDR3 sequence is CASSSRQGNYEQYF. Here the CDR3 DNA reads TGCGCCAGCAGCTCAAGACAGGGCAACTACGAGCAGTACTTC.

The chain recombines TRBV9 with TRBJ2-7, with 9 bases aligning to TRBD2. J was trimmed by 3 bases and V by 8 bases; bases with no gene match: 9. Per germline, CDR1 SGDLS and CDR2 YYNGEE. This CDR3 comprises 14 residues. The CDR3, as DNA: TGTGCCAGACCGAGGGGGCGGGAGGGCTACGAGCAGTACTTC. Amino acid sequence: CARPRGREGYEQYF.

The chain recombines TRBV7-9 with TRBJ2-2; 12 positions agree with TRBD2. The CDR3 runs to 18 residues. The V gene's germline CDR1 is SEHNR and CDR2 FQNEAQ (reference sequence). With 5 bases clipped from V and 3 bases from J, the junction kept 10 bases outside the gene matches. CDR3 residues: CASSPKTSGRRDTGELFF. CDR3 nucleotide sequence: TGTGCCAGCAGCCCCAAGACTAGCGGGAGAAGGGACACCGGGGAGCTGTTTTTT.

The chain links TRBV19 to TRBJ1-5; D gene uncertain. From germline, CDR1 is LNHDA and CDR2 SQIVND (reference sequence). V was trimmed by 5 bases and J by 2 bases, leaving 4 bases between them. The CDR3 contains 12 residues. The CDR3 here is CASSLGNQPQHF. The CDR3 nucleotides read TGTGCCAGTAGTCTTGGCAATCAGCCCCAGCATTTT. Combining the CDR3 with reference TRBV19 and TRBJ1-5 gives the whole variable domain DGGITQSPKYLFRKEGQNVTLSCEQNLNHDAMYWYRQDPGQGLRLIYYSQIVNDFQKGDIAEGYSVSREKKESFPLTVTSAQKNPTAFYLCASSLGNQPQHFGDGTRLSIL.

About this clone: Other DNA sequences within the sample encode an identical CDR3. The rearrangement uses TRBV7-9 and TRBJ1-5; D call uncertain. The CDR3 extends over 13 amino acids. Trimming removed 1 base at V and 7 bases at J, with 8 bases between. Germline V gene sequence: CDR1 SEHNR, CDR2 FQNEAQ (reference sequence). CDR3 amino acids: CASSLGGSQPQHF. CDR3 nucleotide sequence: TGTGCCAGCAGCTTAGGGGGTAGCCAGCCCCAGCATTTT.

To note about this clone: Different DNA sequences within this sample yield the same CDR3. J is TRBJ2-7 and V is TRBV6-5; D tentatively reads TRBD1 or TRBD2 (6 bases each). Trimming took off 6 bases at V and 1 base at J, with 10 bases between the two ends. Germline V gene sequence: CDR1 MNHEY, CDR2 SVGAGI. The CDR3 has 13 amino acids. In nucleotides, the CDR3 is TGTGCCAGCAGCAGAGGGGGGTCCTACGAGCAGTACTTC. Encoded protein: CASSRGGSYEQYF.

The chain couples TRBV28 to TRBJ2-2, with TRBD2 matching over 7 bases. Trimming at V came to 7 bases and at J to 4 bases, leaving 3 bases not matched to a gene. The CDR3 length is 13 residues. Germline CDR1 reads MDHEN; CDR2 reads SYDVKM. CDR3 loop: CASISGATGELFF. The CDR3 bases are TGTGCCAGCATCAGCGGGGCCACCGGGGAGCTGTTTTTT.

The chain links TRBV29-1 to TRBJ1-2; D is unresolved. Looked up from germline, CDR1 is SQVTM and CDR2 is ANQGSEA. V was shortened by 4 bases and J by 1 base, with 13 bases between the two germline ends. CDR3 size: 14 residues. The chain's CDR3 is CSVGVPGVNYGYTF. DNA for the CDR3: TGCAGCGTTGGGGTTCCAGGCGTTAACTATGGCTACACCTTC.

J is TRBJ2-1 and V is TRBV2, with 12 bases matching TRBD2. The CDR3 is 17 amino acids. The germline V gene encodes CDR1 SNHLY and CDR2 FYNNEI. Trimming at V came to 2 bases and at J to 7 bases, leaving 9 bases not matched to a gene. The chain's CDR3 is CASSELAGGPFENEQFF. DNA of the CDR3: TGTGCCAGCAGTGAACTAGCGGGAGGGCCGTTTGAGAATGAGCAGTTCTTC.

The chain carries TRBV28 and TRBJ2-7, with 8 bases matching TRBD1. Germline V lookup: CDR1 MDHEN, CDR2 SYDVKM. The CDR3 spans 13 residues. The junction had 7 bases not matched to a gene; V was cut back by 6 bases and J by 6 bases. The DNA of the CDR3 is TGTGCCAGCAGACCCACAGGGGGGTTCGAGCAGTACTTC. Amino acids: CASRPTGGFEQYF.

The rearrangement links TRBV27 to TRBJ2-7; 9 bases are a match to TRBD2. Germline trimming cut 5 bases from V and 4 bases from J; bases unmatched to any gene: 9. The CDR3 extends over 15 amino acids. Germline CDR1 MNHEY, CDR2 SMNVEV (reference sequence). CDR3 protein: CASSDSGSPHYEQYF. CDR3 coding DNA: TGTGCCAGCAGTGATAGCGGGAGCCCTCATTACGAGCAGTACTTC.

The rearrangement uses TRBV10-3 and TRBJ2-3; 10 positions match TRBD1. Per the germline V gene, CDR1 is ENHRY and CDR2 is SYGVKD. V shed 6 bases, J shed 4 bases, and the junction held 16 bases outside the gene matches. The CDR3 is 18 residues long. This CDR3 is CAIRERDRGFFWPDTQYF. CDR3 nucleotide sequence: TGTGCCATCAGGGAGAGGGACAGGGGATTTTTTTGGCCAGATACGCAGTATTTT.

The CDR3, as DNA: TGTGCCAGCAGCCGGACTAGCGGGGTCACCTACAATGAGCAGTTCTTC. This sequence encodes CASSRTSGVTYNEQFF. The rearrangement links TRBV27 to TRBJ2-1, with 12 nucleotides matching TRBD2. V shed 6 bases, J shed 2 bases, and the junction held 5 bases outside the gene matches. Per the germline V gene, CDR1 is MNHEY and CDR2 is SMNVEV (reference sequence). The length of the CDR3 is 16 residues.

The CDR3 DNA sequence: TGTGCCAGCAGCGACAGTGGGGGAGCTGAAGCTTTCTTT. It translates to CASSDSGGAEAFF. V usage is TRBV9 and J usage is TRBJ1-1; D possibly corresponds to TRBD1 (5 bases). V was cut by 3 bases and J by 6 bases, with 12 bases left in between. The CDR3 consists of 13 residues. Germline CDR1 and CDR2: SGDLS and YYNGEE.

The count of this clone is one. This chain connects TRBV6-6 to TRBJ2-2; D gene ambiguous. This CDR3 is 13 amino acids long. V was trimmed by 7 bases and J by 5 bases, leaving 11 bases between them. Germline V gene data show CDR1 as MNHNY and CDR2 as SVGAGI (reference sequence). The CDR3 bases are TGTGCCAGCACCCTAATATGGACCGGGGAGCTGTTTTTT. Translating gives CASTLIWTGELFF.

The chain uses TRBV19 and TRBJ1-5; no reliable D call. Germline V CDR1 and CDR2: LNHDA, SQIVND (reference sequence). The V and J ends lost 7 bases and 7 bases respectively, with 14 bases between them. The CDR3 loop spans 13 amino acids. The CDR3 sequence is CASNADRGQPQHF. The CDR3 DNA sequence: TGTGCCAGTAATGCGGACCGCGGCCAGCCCCAGCATTTT.

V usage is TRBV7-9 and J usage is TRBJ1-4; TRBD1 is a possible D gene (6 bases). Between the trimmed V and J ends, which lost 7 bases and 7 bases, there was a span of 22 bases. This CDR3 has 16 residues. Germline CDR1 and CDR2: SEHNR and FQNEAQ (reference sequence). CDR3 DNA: TGTGCCAGCATCGCGGGACGGCTAAAGGGGGGTGAAAAACTGTTTTTT. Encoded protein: CASIAGRLKGGEKLFF.

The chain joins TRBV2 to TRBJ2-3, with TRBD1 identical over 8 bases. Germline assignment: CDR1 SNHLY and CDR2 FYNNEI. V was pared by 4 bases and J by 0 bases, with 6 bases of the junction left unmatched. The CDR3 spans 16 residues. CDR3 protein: CASSGLDRVSTDTQYF. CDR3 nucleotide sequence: TGTGCCAGCAGTGGATTGGACAGGGTGAGCACAGATACGCAGTATTTT.

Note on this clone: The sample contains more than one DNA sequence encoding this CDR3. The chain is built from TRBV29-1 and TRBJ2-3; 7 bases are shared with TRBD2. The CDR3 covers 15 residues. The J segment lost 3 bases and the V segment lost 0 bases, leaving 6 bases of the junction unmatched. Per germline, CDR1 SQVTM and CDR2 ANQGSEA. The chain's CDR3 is CSVEERGGRTDTQYF. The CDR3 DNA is TGCAGCGTTGAAGAACGCGGGGGACGGACAGATACGCAGTATTTT.

The CDR3 loop reads CASSDNGYEQYF. The CDR3 DNA sequence: TGTGCCAGCAGCGACAACGGGTACGAGCAGTACTTC. The J gene is TRBJ2-7, the V gene TRBV9; D is ambiguous. V gave up 3 bases and J gave up 4 bases, with 8 bases separating them. This CDR3 spans 12 amino acids. Germline V lookup: CDR1 SGDLS, CDR2 YYNGEE.

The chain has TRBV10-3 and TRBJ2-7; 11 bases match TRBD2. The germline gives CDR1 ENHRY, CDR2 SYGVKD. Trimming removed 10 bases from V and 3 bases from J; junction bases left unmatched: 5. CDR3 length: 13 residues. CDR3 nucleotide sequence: TGTGCCAGTGGGACTAGCGGCGACTACGAGCAGTACTTC. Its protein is CASGTSGDYEQYF.

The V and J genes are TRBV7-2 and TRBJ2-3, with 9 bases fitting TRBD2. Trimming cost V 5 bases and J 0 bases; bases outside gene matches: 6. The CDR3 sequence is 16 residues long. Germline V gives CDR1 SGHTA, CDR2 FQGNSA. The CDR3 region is CASSVTSGVSTDTQYF. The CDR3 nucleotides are TGTGCCAGCAGCGTGACTAGCGGAGTAAGCACAGATACGCAGTATTTT.

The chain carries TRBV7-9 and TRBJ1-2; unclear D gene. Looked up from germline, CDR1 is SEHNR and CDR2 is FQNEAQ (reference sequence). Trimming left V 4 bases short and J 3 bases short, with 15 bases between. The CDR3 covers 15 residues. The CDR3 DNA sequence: TGTGCCAGCAGCTCCCAAGAGAATGACGACTATGGCTACACCTTC. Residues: CASSSQENDDYGYTF.

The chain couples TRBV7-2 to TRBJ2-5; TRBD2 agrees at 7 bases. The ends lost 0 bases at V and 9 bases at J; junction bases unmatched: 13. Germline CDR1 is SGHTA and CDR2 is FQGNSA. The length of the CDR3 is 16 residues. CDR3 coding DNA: TGTGCCAGCAGCTTAGCGGGAGGGACCAACAAGAGACCCCAGTACTTC. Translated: CASSLAGGTNKRPQYF.